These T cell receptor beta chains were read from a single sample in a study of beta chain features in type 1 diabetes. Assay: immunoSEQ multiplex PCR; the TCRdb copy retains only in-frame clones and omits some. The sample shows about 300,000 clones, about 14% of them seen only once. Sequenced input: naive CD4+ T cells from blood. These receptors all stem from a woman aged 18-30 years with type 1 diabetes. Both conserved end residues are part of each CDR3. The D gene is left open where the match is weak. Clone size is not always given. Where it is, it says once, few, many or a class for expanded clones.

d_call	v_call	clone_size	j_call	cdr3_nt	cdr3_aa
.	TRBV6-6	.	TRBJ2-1	TGTGCCAGCAGTTACGGGGCTTCAGGGGCTGAGCAGTTCTTC	CASSYGASGAEQFF
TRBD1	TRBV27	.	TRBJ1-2	TGTGCCAGCAGTTCCGACAGGGGAGGGGATGGCTACACCTTC	CASSSDRGGDGYTF
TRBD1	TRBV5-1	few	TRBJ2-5	TGCGCCAGCAGTCAACTGAGACAGGGCCGTCAAGAGACCCAGTACTTC	CASSQLRQGRQETQYF
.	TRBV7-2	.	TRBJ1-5	TGTGCCAGCAGCCCCCAGTATGGAGACAATCAGCCCCAGCATTTT	CASSPQYGDNQPQHF
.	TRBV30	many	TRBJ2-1	TGTGCCTGGAGTGTGATGGAGAACCAGTTCTTC	CAWSVMENQFF
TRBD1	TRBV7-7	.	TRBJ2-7	TGTGCCAGCAGCTTAAGGACAGGGGACGAGCAGTACTTC	CASSLRTGDEQYF
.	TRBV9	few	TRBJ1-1	TGTGCCAGCAGCGCGCAGGGGCAGGCGAACACTGAAGCTTTCTTT	CASSAQGQANTEAFF
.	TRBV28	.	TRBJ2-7	TGTGCCAGCAGCTCTGTGCGGGACGAGCAGTACTTC	CASSSVRDEQYF
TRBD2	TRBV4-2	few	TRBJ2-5	TGTGCCAGCAGCCTACGACTAGCGGCGAGCGGGGAGACCCAGTACTTC	CASSLRLAASGETQYF
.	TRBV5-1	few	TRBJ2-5	TGCGCCAGCAGCTTGGAGACAAGGTTTAAGACCCAGTACTTC	CASSLETRFKTQYF
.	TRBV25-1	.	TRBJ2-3	TGTGCCAGTGAACAAATCGGCACAGATACGCAGTATTTT	CASEQIGTDTQYF
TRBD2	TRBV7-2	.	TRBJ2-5	TGTGCCAGCAGCCCCAATCGACTAGCGGTGGGGGAGACCCAGTACTTC	CASSPNRLAVGETQYF
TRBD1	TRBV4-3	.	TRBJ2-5	TGCGCCAGCAGCCAAGGAGGCAGGGGGCGCCAGGAGACCCAGTACTTC	CASSQGGRGRQETQYF
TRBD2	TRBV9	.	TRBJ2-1	TGTGCCAGCAGCGTAGCGGGAGGGCCTATCATTGAGCAGTTCTTC	CASSVAGGPIIEQFF
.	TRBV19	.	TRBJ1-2	TGTGCCAGTAGCGTTGCAGGGGCCTATGGCTACACCTTC	CASSVAGAYGYTF
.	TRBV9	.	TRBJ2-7	TGTGCCAGCAGCGTCTTAGGGGATACCCCTGTCTACGAGCAGTACTTC	CASSVLGDTPVYEQYF
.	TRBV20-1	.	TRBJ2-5	TGCAGTGCTAGTCTCGTCGAGACCCAGTACTTC	CSASLVETQYF
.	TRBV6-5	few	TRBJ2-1	TGTGCCAGCAGTTACTCGAGTTTGGATGAGCAGTTCTTC	CASSYSSLDEQFF
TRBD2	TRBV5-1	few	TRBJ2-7	TGCGCCAGCAGCTTGGTGGGCACCTTAGCGGGAGGAAGCTACGAGCAGTACTTC	CASSLVGTLAGGSYEQYF
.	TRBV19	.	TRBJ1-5	TGTGCCAGTAAGACAGGCAATCAGCCCCAGCATTTT	CASKTGNQPQHF